These 21 T cell receptor beta chains came from one sample sequenced in a study of OX40 agonist ivuxolimab in advanced cancers. TCRdb's copy holds only in-frame clones and misses some; the assay was immunoSEQ multiplex PCR. The sample consists of nearly 80,000 clones, less than 95% of them appearing once. The source was CD4+ or CD8+ T cells sorted from blood, collected in a trial of the OX40 agonist ivuxolimab. Every receptor here comes from an adult with an advanced solid tumor such as melanoma, head and neck, liver or kidney cancer.

This chain's CDR3 is CASSRTGGGNQPQHF. DNA of the CDR3: TGTGCCAGCAGTAGGACAGGGGGAGGTAATCAGCCCCAGCATTTT. This chain connects TRBV6-5 to TRBJ1-5, with TRBD1 matching over 10 bases. The CDR3 totals 15 residues. Germline values: CDR1 MNHEY, CDR2 SVGAGI. V shed 5 bases, J shed 4 bases, and the junction held 5 bases outside the gene matches.

V usage is TRBV7-2 and J usage is TRBJ2-4; tentatively, D is TRBD2 (5 bases). Trimming took off 5 bases at V and 8 bases at J, with 19 bases between the two ends. Germline lookup yields CDR1 SGHTA and CDR2 FQGNSA. This CDR3 contains 15 residues. The CDR3 DNA is TGTGCCAGCAGCCGCTCAGCGGAATCCGGGGACATTCAGTACTTC. Translation gives CASSRSAESGDIQYF.

The chain is built from TRBV19 and TRBJ1-1, with D tentatively TRBD1 (6 bases). Trimming removed 3 bases from V and 2 bases from J, with 10 bases in between. This CDR3 has 14 residues. From germline, CDR1 is LNHDA and CDR2 SQIVND (reference sequence). CDR3 DNA: TGTGCCAGTAGTATCGGACAGACTAACACTGAAGCTTTCTTT. This gives the protein CASSIGQTNTEAFF.

The V gene is TRBV4-1, the J gene TRBJ2-6; D is unclear. CDR1 is MGHRA, CDR2 YSYEKL, per germline. Trimming removed 0 bases from V and 1 base from J, with 10 bases in between. There are 17 residues in the CDR3. The CDR3 loop reads CASSQDWAQSGANVLTF. The CDR3 DNA is TGCGCCAGCAGCCAAGATTGGGCCCAGTCTGGGGCCAACGTCCTGACTTTC.

This chain uses TRBV9 with TRBJ1-6; 9 bases are a match to TRBD1. Losses at the gene ends were 5 bases for V and 5 bases for J; bases not matched to a gene: 11. CDR1 and CDR2 from the germline V gene are SGDLS and YYNGEE. The CDR3 sequence is 17 residues long. The CDR3 region is CASSEGQGRFNNSPLHF. As DNA, the CDR3 is TGTGCCAGCAGTGAGGGACAGGGACGTTTTAATAATTCACCCCTCCACTTT.

This rearrangement joins TRBV4-1 to TRBJ2-1; TRBD1 might be the D (5 bases). The CDR3 is made up of 14 amino acids. Germline-derived CDR1 and CDR2 are MGHRA and YSYEKL. With 0 bases removed from V and 10 bases from J, the gap between germline ends came to 13 bases. As DNA, the CDR3 is TGCGCCAGCAGCCAAGATGGAACCAACAGGGAGCAGTTCTTC. It translates to CASSQDGTNREQFF.

This chain joins TRBV7-2 and TRBJ2-5, with TRBD2 identical over 9 bases. This CDR3 spans 17 amino acids. V lost 4 bases, J lost 2 bases, and 11 bases stayed unmatched. Germline values: CDR1 SGHTA, CDR2 FQGNSA. CDR3 in amino acids: CASSSGASGGPQETQYF. The DNA of the CDR3 is TGTGCCAGCAGCTCAGGGGCGAGCGGGGGGCCGCAAGAGACCCAGTACTTC.

In its sample, this clone was seen a few times. J is TRBJ1-1 and V is TRBV4-1, with TRBD1 matching 8 bases. This CDR3 comprises 13 residues. Germline CDR1 reads MGHRA; CDR2 reads YSYEKL. Germline trimming cut 4 bases from V and 4 bases from J; bases unmatched to any gene: 2. The CDR3 DNA reads TGCGCCAGCAGCCTTACAGGGGGCACTGAAGCTTTCTTT. This encodes CASSLTGGTEAFF.

The V and J genes are TRBV5-4 and TRBJ2-4, with D perhaps given as TRBD1 or TRBD2 (6 bases each). Germline V gene lookup returns CDR1 SGHNT and CDR2 YYREEE (reference sequence). V was pared by 4 bases and J by 9 bases, with 14 bases between. The CDR3 is 13 amino acids. In DNA form, the CDR3 reads TGTGCCAGCAGCGCCGGGGGCTCCGTCATTCAGTACTTC. Translating it yields CASSAGGSVIQYF.

The rearrangement uses TRBV6-1 and TRBJ2-5; 15 bases align to TRBD2. CDR3 size: 15 residues. Germline CDR1 MNHNS, CDR2 SASEGT. Losses at the gene ends were 4 bases for V and 4 bases for J; bases not matched to a gene: 1. As DNA, the CDR3 is TGTGCCAGCAGTGGGACTAGCGGGAGGGGAGAGACCCAGTACTTC. Its translation: CASSGTSGRGETQYF.

The chain couples TRBV28 to TRBJ1-2; the D gene is possibly TRBD1 (5 bases). The CDR3 is 14 amino acids. V lost 10 bases and J 6 bases, leaving 21 bases between the germline ends. The germline CDR1 and CDR2 sequences are MDHEN and SYDVKM. For the CDR3, the DNA is TGTGCCACCTCCCCTGGGGGACTAATAGATGGCTACACCTTC. Translated: CATSPGGLIDGYTF.

The V and J genes are TRBV2 and TRBJ2-7; possible D gene TRBD1, 6 bases. V lost 4 bases and J lost 4, with 14 bases in between. Germline CDR1 SNHLY, CDR2 FYNNEI. The CDR3 length is 14 residues. The CDR3 DNA sequence: TGTGCCAGCAGTGCCTTCTTACAGGGATACGAGCAGTACGTC. It encodes CASSAFLQGYEQYV.

V and J are TRBV2 and TRBJ2-3; D remains unclear. Germline CDR1 SNHLY, CDR2 FYNNEI. V was cut by 4 bases and J by 2 bases, with 10 bases left in between. The CDR3 is made up of 14 amino acids. CDR3 sequence (DNA): TGTGCCAGCAGTGTAGGGTTCCCCACAGATACGCAGTATTTT. Translating it yields CASSVGFPTDTQYF.

This clone appeared a single time. This sequence joins TRBV5-1 and TRBJ2-5; D could derive from TRBD1 or TRBD2 (5 bases each). V lost 3 bases and J 3 bases, leaving 15 bases between the germline ends. Germline V gene sequence: CDR1 SGHRS, CDR2 YFSETQ. The CDR3 totals 15 residues. CDR3 in amino acids: CASSSNTGTEETQYF. The CDR3 DNA sequence: TGCGCCAGCAGCTCCAACACCGGGACCGAAGAGACCCAGTACTTC.

This clone was recorded only once. The chain couples TRBV19 to TRBJ1-2; perhaps TRBD1 as D (5 bases). V was clipped by 5 bases and J by 0 bases, with 10 bases between them. This CDR3 is 14 amino acids long. CDR1 and CDR2 (germline): LNHDA, SQIVND (reference sequence). The DNA for the CDR3 is TGTGCCAGTAGTTTGTGGGGCGCTAACTATGGCTACACCTTC. Translation: CASSLWGANYGYTF.

This chain connects TRBV6-6 to TRBJ2-2, with D unclear. Germline loops: CDR1 MNHNY, CDR2 SVGAGI (reference sequence). With 0 bases removed from V and 6 bases from J, the gap between germline ends came to 11 bases. The CDR3 runs 15 residues. This CDR3 reads CASSYSFLNPGELFF. The CDR3 DNA reads TGTGCCAGCAGTTACTCATTTCTTAACCCCGGGGAGCTGTTTTTT.

The chain recombines TRBV28 with TRBJ1-5; 8 nucleotides align to TRBD1. The CDR3 is 14 amino acids. Germline assignment: CDR1 MDHEN and CDR2 SYDVKM. The V gene end was trimmed by 5 bases and the J gene end by 4 bases; junction bases not matched to a gene: 4. CDR3 sequence (DNA): TGTGCCAGCAGTCCTTGGACAGGGAATCAGCCCCAGCATTTT. It specifies CASSPWTGNQPQHF.

J is TRBJ2-5 and V is TRBV4-1; D may match TRBD1 or TRBD2 (6 bases each). From germline, CDR1 is MGHRA and CDR2 YSYEKL. This CDR3 is 15 amino acids long. The V gene lost 1 base and the J gene lost 4 bases, with 13 bases spanning the gap. The CDR3 sequence is CASSQGGGGGETQYF. CDR3 DNA: TGCGCCAGCAGCCAAGGAGGCGGAGGGGGAGAGACCCAGTACTTC.

The chain recombines TRBV10-2 with TRBJ1-1; D gene ambiguous. This CDR3 region has 16 residues. The V end lost 2 bases, the J end lost 4 bases, and 17 bases lay between the germline ends. The V gene's germline CDR1 is WSHSY and CDR2 SAAADI. CDR3 nucleotide sequence: TGCGCCAGCAGTGAGCCTCCGTGGCCCGTGGCCACTGAAGCTTTCTTT. This translates into CASSEPPWPVATEAFF.

CDR3 coding DNA: TGTGCCAGTATCAGGGGAATGACGGATTATGGCTACACCTTC. Translated, it gives CASIRGMTDYGYTF. The J gene is TRBJ1-2, the V gene TRBV5-6, with D maybe TRBD1 (6 bases). In germline, CDR1 is SGHDT, CDR2 YYEEEE. The V end lost 8 bases, the J end lost 5 bases, and 19 bases lay between the germline ends. The CDR3 spans 14 residues.

J is TRBJ2-5 and V is TRBV10-3; D is perhaps TRBD2 (6 bases). The CDR3 sequence is 14 residues long. The germline CDR1 and CDR2 sequences are ENHRY and SYGVKD. Between the trimmed V and J ends, which lost 2 bases and 5 bases, there was a span of 12 bases. The CDR3 protein is CAISEEGRPETQYF. The CDR3 coding sequence is TGTGCCATCAGTGAGGAAGGGAGGCCGGAGACCCAGTACTTC.